This entry is about one TCR beta chain. What it binds is unknown. The record originates from a study of T cell repertoires in cytomegalovirus infection. MiXCR was run by TCRdb on the reads, yielding one entry per CDR3 protein. The sample has about 830,000 distinct CDR3 sequences, 32% seen once; the top ten hold around 11%. CDR1 is MNHEY, CDR2 SVGEGT, per germline. V shed 2 bases and J shed 5 bases, with 4 bases lying between them. CDR3 size: 11 residues. The chain uses TRBV6-2 or TRBV6-3 and TRBJ2-7, with D uncertain. The sequenced sample was cultured CD8+ T cells from PBMCs, obtained from culture after CMV antigen stimulation. This clonotype originated in a human donor in good health (CMV status not recorded). Some clones in this sample may be carry-over from other donors' samples. The CDR3: CASSYPHEQYF. CDR3 bases: TGTGCCAGCAGTTACCCTCACGAGCAGTACTTC.